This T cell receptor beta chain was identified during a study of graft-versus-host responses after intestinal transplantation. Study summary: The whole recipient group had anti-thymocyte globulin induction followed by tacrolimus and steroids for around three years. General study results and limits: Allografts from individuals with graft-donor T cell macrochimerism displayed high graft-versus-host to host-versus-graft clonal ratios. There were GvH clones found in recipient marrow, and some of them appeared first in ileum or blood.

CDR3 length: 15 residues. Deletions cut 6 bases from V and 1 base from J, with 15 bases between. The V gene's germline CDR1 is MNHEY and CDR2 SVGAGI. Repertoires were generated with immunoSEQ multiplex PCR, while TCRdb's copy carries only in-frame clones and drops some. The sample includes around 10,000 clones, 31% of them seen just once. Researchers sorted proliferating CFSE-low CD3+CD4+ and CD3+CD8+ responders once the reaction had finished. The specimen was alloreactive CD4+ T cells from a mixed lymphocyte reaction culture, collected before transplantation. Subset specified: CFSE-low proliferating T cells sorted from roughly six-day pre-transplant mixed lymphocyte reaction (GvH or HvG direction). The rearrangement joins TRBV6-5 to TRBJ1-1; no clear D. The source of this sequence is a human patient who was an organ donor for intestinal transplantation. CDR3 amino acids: CASRIRTASNTEAFF. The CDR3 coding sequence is TGTGCCAGCAGAATTCGGACTGCCTCGAACACTGAAGCTTTCTTT.